The clone carrying this T cell receptor beta chain was counted many times. Its antigen is not known. The V and J ends lost 1 base and 0 bases, in that order; junction bases with no gene match: 1. This CDR3 has 14 amino acids. Germline CDR1 SQVTM, CDR2 ANQGSEA. The entry originates in a study of CD8+CD57+ T cells in acquired aplastic anemia. On the study more broadly: The sorted CD4+ and CD8+ cells yielded an average around 3.2 ug of DNA.

Before being chosen for sequencing, patients had shown CD8+CD57+ cell expansion by flow cytometry. The blood sampling took place in patients who had so far received no therapy. Genomic DNA was employed as the template in profiling TCR beta VDJ and CDR3. TCRdb called the reads again in MiXCR, with one record for every CDR3 protein. The profile shows a few hundred thousand distinct CDR3 sequences, 56% of them singletons. Findings and limits, study-wide: Patients and controls shared over 25 CD8+ CDR3 sequences.

This chain connects TRBV29-1 to TRBJ1-1; 8 nucleotides agree with TRBD1. This clonotype was obtained from a human donor with aplastic anemia. Sequenced input: sorted CD4+, CD8+, or CD8+CD57+ T cells (not recorded which) from PBMCs. The CDR3 nucleotides read TGCAGCGTTGAAGGACAGGGGCTGAACACTGAAGCTTTCTTT. This encodes CSVEGQGLNTEAFF.